Shown below are 17 T cell receptor beta chains from a single sample sequenced in a study of blood T cell repertoires in COVID-19. The method was immunoSEQ multiplex PCR; TCRdb's version includes in-frame clones alone and lacks a portion of them. The sample lists roughly 170,000 clones, over 70% occurring once. The sequenced sample consisted of PBMCs or T cells enriched from blood (not recorded which). The receptors were sampled from a woman between 35 and 50 years old with acute COVID-19.

The chain links TRBV21-1 to TRBJ2-3; the table assigns TRBD2, which was not confirmed against the DNA. TRBV21-1 is a recognized pseudogene. This CDR3 comprises 18 residues. The chain's CDR3 is CASSKVPTSGSSTDTQYF. In DNA, the CDR3 is TGTGCCAGCAGCAAAGTTCCGACTAGCGGTTCCAGCACAGATACGCAGTATTTT.

The chain combines TRBV19 with TRBJ1-5, with D possibly TRBD1 on 6 matching bases. The V and J ends lost 3 bases and 0 bases respectively, with 24 bases between them. The germline V gene has CDR1 LNHDA and CDR2 SQIVND (reference sequence). This CDR3 has 20 amino acids. As DNA, the CDR3 is TGTGCCAGTAGTATTACGATGGGGAGACAGGCCCATAATAGCAATCAGCCCCAGCATTTT. Translating it yields CASSITMGRQAHNSNQPQHF.

The rearrangement links TRBV9 to TRBJ1-2; TRBD1 is a possible D gene (6 bases). This CDR3 comprises 15 residues. Germline V lookup: CDR1 SGDLS, CDR2 YYNGEE. Trimming pared 1 base from V and 5 bases from J, leaving 15 bases between. The DNA for the CDR3 is TGTGCCAGCAGCGTATTTAGGGGGACGGGTTATGGCTACACCTTC. The encoded protein is CASSVFRGTGYGYTF.

This clone was detected only a few times. The chain carries TRBV5-6 and TRBJ1-2; 7 bases match TRBD1. CDR3 size: 13 residues. Unmatched junction bases numbered 6, after V lost 4 bases and J lost 6 bases. Germline V CDR1 and CDR2: SGHDT, YYEEEE. The CDR3 spells CASSPRGRDGYTF. CDR3 DNA sequence: TGTGCCAGCAGCCCTAGGGGGCGTGATGGCTACACCTTC.

The chain recombines TRBV19 with TRBJ2-1; 7 bases agree with TRBD1. CDR1 is LNHDA, CDR2 SQIVND, per germline (reference sequence). The CDR3 extends over 15 amino acids. V lost 4 bases, J lost 10 bases, and 13 bases stayed unmatched. This chain's CDR3 is CASSNARAGGSEQFF. The CDR3 nucleotides are TGTGCCAGTAGTAACGCTAGGGCAGGGGGATCGGAGCAGTTCTTC. The variable domain in full, completed from reference TRBV19 and TRBJ2-1, reads DGGITQSPKYLFRKEGQNVTLSCEQNLNHDAMYWYRQDPGQGLRLIYYSQIVNDFQKGDIAEGYSVSREKKESFPLTVTSAQKNPTAFYLCASSNARAGGSEQFFGPGTRLTVL.

J is TRBJ2-5 and V is TRBV12-3 or TRBV12-4; tentative D call: TRBD1 (6 bases). V lost 5 bases, J lost 7 bases, and 11 bases lay in between. This CDR3 contains 12 residues. The CDR3: CASSEGDGTQYF. The CDR3 nucleotides are TGTGCCAGCAGTGAGGGGGATGGGACCCAGTACTTC.

The chain links TRBV6-5 to TRBJ1-2; 9 positions match TRBD1. Germline V gene data show CDR1 as MNHEY and CDR2 as SVGAGI. V lost 8 bases, J lost 6 bases, and 7 bases stayed unmatched. This CDR3 is built from 13 residues. Written as DNA, the CDR3 is TGTGCCAGCTCCCTGGACAGGGGTAATGGCTACACCTTC. This translates into CASSLDRGNGYTF.

The chain is built from TRBV4-2 and TRBJ2-3; 11 positions match TRBD2. This CDR3 spans 16 amino acids. Trimming cost V 2 bases and J 5 bases; bases outside gene matches: 6. Per the germline V gene, CDR1 is LGHNA and CDR2 is YNFKEQ. CDR3 sequence (DNA): TGTGCCAGCAGCCAACAGACTAGCGGGATAGGAGATACGCAGTATTTT. It yields the protein CASSQQTSGIGDTQYF.

The chain couples TRBV6-1 to TRBJ1-5, with 7 bases identical to TRBD1. V shed 2 bases, J shed 7 bases, and the junction held 8 bases outside the gene matches. Germline lookup yields CDR1 MNHNS and CDR2 SASEGT. The CDR3 runs 15 residues. Here the CDR3 reads CASSELGGSWQPQHF. Here the CDR3 DNA reads TGTGCCAGCAGTGAATTAGGGGGCTCTTGGCAGCCCCAGCATTTT.

The chain is built from TRBV5-1 and TRBJ1-6, with D possibly matching TRBD1 (6 bases). Between the trimmed V and J ends, which lost 2 bases and 2 bases, there was a span of 11 bases. In germline, CDR1 is SGHRS, CDR2 YFSETQ. The CDR3 runs to 16 residues. CDR3 protein: CASSFVTGAYNSPLHF. For the CDR3, the DNA is TGCGCCAGCAGCTTCGTGACAGGAGCCTATAATTCACCCCTCCACTTT.

This clone was found once. This chain links TRBV15 with TRBJ1-3; possible D gene TRBD1, 6 bases. From germline, CDR1 is LNHNV and CDR2 YYDKDF (reference sequence). The V and J ends lost 3 bases and 3 bases respectively, with 18 bases between them. The CDR3 contains 17 residues. The CDR3 reads CATSSILTGHIGNTIYF. The CDR3 DNA reads TGTGCCACCAGCAGCATCCTGACGGGACACATTGGAAACACCATATATTTT.

In its sample, this clone was seen a few times. The chain carries TRBV6-5 and TRBJ2-5; possible D gene TRBD2, 5 bases. Per the germline V gene, CDR1 is MNHEY and CDR2 is SVGAGI. The CDR3 runs to 15 residues. The ends were cut back, 7 bases at V and 5 bases at J, with 20 bases in the middle. The CDR3 loop is CASTTATEGWETQYF. Written as DNA, the CDR3 is TGTGCCAGCACCACAGCGACCGAGGGTTGGGAGACCCAGTACTTC.

V is TRBV2 and J is TRBJ2-1; TRBD2 is a possible D gene (5 bases). The V gene's germline CDR1 is SNHLY and CDR2 FYNNEI. The V end was cut by 4 bases, the J end by 2 bases, with 12 bases between. The CDR3 consists of 15 residues. The CDR3 spells CASSVTIRAYNEQFF. The CDR3 DNA is TGTGCCAGCAGTGTGACTATACGGGCCTACAATGAGCAGTTCTTC. The variable domain in full, with the rest retrieved from reference TRBV2 and TRBJ2-1, is EPEVTQTPSHQVTQMGQEVILRCVPISNHLYFYWYRQILGQKVEFLVSFYNNEISEKSEIFDDQFSVERPDGSNFTLKIRSTKLEDSAMYFCASSVTIRAYNEQFFGPGTRLTVL.

This chain connects TRBV5-6 to TRBJ1-2; D is uncertain. Looked up from germline, CDR1 is SGHDT and CDR2 is YYEEEE. Trimming pared 2 bases from V and 7 bases from J, leaving 12 bases between. The CDR3 is 13 amino acids. The CDR3 protein is CASSFPSTGGYTF. CDR3 nucleotide sequence: TGTGCCAGCAGCTTCCCAAGCACGGGTGGCTACACCTTC.

The rearrangement uses TRBV6-4 and TRBJ2-3, with TRBD2 matching over 11 bases. The CDR3 sequence is 17 residues long. The ends lost 2 bases at V and 2 bases at J; junction bases unmatched: 6. CDR1 MRHNA and CDR2 SNTAGT come from the germline V gene. The CDR3 spells CASSDGTSGHATDTQYF. As DNA, the CDR3 is TGTGCCAGCAGTGACGGGACTAGCGGCCACGCCACAGATACGCAGTATTTT.

This clone was observed many times. The CDR3 region has the DNA TGTGCCAGCAGCCTGGGGGCTGGCGGAACACGATCCTACAATGAGCAGTTCTTC. As protein: CASSLGAGGTRSYNEQFF. The V gene is TRBV11-3, the J gene TRBJ2-1, with TRBD1 as a possible D gene (6 bases). The V and J ends lost 5 bases and 1 base respectively, with 21 bases between them. The CDR3 is made up of 18 amino acids. The germline CDR1 and CDR2 sequences are SGHNT and YENEEA.

The genes are TRBV7-2 and TRBJ2-3; D might be TRBD2 (7 bases). Germline V CDR1 and CDR2: SGHTA, FQGNSA. The CDR3 runs to 16 residues. V was shortened by 5 bases and J by 3 bases, with 18 bases between the two germline ends. The CDR3 is CASSPTGGFSTDTQYF. The CDR3 nucleotides read TGTGCCAGCAGCCCTACGGGGGGCTTCTCAACAGATACGCAGTATTTT.